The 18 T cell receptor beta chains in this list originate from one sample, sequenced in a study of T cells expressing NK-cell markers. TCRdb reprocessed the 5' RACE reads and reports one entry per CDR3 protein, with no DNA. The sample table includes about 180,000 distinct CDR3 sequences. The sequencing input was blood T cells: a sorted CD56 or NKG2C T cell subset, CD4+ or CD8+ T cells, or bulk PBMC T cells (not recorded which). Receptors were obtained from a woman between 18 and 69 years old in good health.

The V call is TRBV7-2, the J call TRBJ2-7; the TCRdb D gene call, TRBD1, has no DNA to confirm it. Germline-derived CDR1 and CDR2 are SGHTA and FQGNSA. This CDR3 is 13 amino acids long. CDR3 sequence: CASADQGGGEQYF.

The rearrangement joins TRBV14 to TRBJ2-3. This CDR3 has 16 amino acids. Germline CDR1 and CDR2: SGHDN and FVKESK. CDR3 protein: CASSQAIRRSTDTQYF.

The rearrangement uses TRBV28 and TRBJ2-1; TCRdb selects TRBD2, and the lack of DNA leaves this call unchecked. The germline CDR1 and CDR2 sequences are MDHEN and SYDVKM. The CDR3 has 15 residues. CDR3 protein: CASSPGTSEYNEQFF.

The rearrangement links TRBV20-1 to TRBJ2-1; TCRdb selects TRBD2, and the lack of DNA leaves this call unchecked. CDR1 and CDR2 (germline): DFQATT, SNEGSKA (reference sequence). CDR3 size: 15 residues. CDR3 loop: CSARDWRGAYNEQFF.

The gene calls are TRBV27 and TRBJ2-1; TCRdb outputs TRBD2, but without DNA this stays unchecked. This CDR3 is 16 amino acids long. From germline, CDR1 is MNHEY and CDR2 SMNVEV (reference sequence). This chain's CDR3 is CASSPPRRGTYNEQFF.

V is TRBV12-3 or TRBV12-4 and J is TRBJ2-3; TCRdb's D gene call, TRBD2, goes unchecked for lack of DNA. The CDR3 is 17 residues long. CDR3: CASSYLTGTSGTDTQYF.

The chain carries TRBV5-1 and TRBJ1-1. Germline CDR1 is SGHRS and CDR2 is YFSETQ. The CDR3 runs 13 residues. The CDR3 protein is CASSLGDDTEAFF.

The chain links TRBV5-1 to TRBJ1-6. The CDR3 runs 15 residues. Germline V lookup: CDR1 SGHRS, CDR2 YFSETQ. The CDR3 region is CASSYQEGRNSPLHF.

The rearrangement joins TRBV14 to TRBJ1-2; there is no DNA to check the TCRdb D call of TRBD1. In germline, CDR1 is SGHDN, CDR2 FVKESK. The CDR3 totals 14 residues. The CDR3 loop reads CASSQESQGYGYTF.

The chain's CDR3 is CASSSTGPNTEAFF. The V and J genes are TRBV11-2 and TRBJ1-1; TCRdb's D call, TRBD1, is unchecked because there is no DNA. CDR1 and CDR2 (germline): SGHAT, FQNNGV. This CDR3 has 14 amino acids.

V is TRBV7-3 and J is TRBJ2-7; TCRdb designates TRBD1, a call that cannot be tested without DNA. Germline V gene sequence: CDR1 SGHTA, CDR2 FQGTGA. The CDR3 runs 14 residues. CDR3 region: CASSLIRSVPEQYF.

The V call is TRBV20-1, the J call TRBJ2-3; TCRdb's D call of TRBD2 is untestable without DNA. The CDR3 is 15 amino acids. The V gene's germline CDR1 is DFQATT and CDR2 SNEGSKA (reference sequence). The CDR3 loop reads CSAGGGGTNTDTQYF.

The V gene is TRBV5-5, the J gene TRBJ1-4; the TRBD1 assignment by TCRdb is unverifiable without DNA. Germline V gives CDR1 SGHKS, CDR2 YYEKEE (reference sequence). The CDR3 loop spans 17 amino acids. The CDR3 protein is CASSRGQETATNEKLFF. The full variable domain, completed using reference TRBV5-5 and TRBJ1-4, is DAGVTQSPTHLIKTRGQQVTLRCSPISGHKSVSWYQQVLGQGPQFIFQYYEKEERGRGNFPDRFSARQFPNYSSELNVNALLLGDSALYLCASSRGQETATNEKLFFGSGTQLSVL.

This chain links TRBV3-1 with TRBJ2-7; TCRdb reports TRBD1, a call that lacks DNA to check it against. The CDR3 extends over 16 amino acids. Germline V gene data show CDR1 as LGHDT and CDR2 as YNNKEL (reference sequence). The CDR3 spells CASSPTRGSVSYEQYF.

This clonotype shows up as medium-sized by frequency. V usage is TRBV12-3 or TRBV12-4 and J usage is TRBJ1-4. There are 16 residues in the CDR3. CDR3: CASSLGVGTAAEKLFF.

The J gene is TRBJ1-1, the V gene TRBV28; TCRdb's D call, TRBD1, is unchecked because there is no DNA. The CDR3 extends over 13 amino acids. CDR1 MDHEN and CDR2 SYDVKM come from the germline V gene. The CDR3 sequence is CASSPGGETEAFF.

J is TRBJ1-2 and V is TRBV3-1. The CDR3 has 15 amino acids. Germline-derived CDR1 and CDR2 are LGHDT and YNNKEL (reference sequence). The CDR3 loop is CASSQTVDPIYGYTF.

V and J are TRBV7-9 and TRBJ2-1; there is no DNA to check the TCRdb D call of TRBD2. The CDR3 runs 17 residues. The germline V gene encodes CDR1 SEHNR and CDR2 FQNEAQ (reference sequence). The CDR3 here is CASSSTLLAGASNEQFF.